This is a list of T cell receptor delta chains from one sample in a study of gamma-delta chains in newborns, infants, children. TCRdb re-called the reads using CATT. The data contain over 4,000 delta-chain clones, approximately 5.2% of them singletons. What was sequenced was blood. The source of these receptors is a child who was a newborn, infant or young child, either healthy, febrile or measles-vaccinated (not recorded which). Each CDR3 is given with its conserved first and last residue. Fields, in order: V gene, D gene, clone size, J gene, CDR3 DNA, CDR3 protein. A D gene is named only where the DNA matches it firmly. Rows may omit the clone size; those that give it use once, few, many or a size class.

>TRDV2|TRDD3|few|TRDJ3
TGTGCCTGTGACATACTGGGGGATACGGAAGGCCCCTGGGACACCCGACAGATGTTTTTC
CACDILGDTEGPWDTRQMFF
>TRDV2|TRDD3|NA|TRDJ3
TGTGCCTGTACCCGACTGGGGGATCCGAGCTCCTGGGACACCCGACAGATGTTTTTC
CACTRLGDPSSWDTRQMFF
>TRDV2|TRDD3|few|TRDJ2
TGTGCCTGTGACCGATTAGGTCTGGGGGATACAACACAACTCTTCTTT
CACDRLGLGDTTQLFF
>TRDV2|TRDD3|few|TRDJ1
TGTGCCTGTGACACCGTCCCTACTGGGGGATATGGAGTTGACACCGATAAACTCATCTTC
CACDTVPTGGYGVDTDKLIF
>TRDV2|TRDD3|few|TRDJ3
TGCGCCTGTGACACCCTACTGGGGGATAAGAACTGGGACACCCGACAGATGTTTTTC
CACDTLLGDKNWDTRQMFF
>TRDV2|NA|medium-sized|TRDJ2
TGTGCCTGTGACACCGTCGGGGGCGCTTTGACAGCACAACTCTTCTTT
CACDTVGGALTAQLFF
>TRDV2|TRDD3|NA|TRDJ3
TGTGCCTGTGACACTCTACTGGGGGATACGCCCTCCTCCTGGGACACCCGACAGATGTTTTTC
CACDTLLGDTPSSWDTRQMFF
>TRDV2|TRDD3|NA|TRDJ2
TGTGCCTGTGACACTCTACTGGGGGACCAGACAGCACAACTCTTCTTT
CACDTLLGDQTAQLFF
>TRDV2|TRDD3|medium-sized|TRDJ1
TGTGCCTGTGACACCTTACTGGGGGACACCGATAAACTCATCTTT
CACDTLLGDTDKLIF
>TRDV2|TRDD3|medium-sized|TRDJ1
TGTGCCTGTGACACCGTGGAGTCTGGGGGATACCCAAACTACACCGATAAACTCATCTTT
CACDTVESGGYPNYTDKLIF
>TRDV2|NA|few|TRDJ3
TGTGCCTGTGACAGTACTGGGACCGCCTCCTGGGACACCCGACAGATGTTTTTC
CACDSTGTASWDTRQMFF
>TRDV2|TRDD3|medium-sized|TRDJ1
TGTGCCTGTGACGACCTTACTGGGGGATACACCGATAAACTCATCTTT
CACDDLTGGYTDKLIF
>TRDV2|TRDD3|few|TRDJ1
TGTGCCTGTGACACCCCCTGGGGGGATAAAATGGCCGATAAACTCATCTTT
CACDTPWGDKMADKLIF
>TRDV2|TRDD3|NA|TRDJ1
TGTGCCTGTGACCACCTCCTCACCCTGCCGGGGGGGGGGATACGCGAAGCCGATAAACTCATCTTT
CACDHLLTLPGGGIREADKLIF
>TRDV2|TRDD3|few|TRDJ3
TGTGCCTGTGACACTGCGGGGGATGGAAGGGGAAGCTCCTGGGACACCCGACAGATGTTTTTC
CACDTAGDGRGSSWDTRQMFF